This T cell receptor (beta chain) was captured by sequencing in a study of T cells in Graves' hyperthyroidism and ophthalmopathy. RNA transcripts gave rise to amplified TCR beta CDR3 regions. A first-round RT-PCR of the TCR CDR3 used the HTBI primer set. TCRdb ran MiXCR on the multiplex PCR reads and lists one entry per CDR3 protein. The repertoire holds around 600,000 distinct CDR3 sequences, with approximately 15% as singletons. This CDR3 spans 17 amino acids. V was trimmed by 1 base and J by 4 bases, leaving 22 bases between them. Germline V gene sequence: CDR1 SQVTM, CDR2 ANQGSEA. This sequence was found in a woman under 30 with Graves' ophthalmopathy. This chain connects TRBV29-1 to TRBJ1-1; D not certain. Sequencing was performed on blood. In nucleotides, the CDR3 is TGCAGCGTTGAAGTTGGACTTCTGGCTGGCCATGGCACTGAAGCTTTCTTT. This codes for CSVEVGLLAGHGTEAFF.